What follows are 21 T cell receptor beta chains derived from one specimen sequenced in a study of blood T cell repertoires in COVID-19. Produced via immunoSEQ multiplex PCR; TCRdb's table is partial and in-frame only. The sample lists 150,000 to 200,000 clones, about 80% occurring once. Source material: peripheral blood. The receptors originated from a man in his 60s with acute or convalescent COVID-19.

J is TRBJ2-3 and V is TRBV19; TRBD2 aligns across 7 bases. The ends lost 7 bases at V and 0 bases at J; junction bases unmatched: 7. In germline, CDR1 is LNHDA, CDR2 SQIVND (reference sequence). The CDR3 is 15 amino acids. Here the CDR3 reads CASTGTGGSTDTQYF. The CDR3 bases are TGTGCCAGTACTGGGACGGGGGGTAGCACAGATACGCAGTATTTT. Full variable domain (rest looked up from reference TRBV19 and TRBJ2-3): DGGITQSPKYLFRKEGQNVTLSCEQNLNHDAMYWYRQDPGQGLRLIYYSQIVNDFQKGDIAEGYSVSREKKESFPLTVTSAQKNPTAFYLCASTGTGGSTDTQYFGPGTRLTVL.

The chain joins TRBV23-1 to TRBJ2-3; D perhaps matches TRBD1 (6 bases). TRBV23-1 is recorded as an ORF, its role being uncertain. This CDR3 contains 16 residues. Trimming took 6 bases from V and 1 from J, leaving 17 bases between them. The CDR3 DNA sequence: TGCGCCAGCAGCCATGACTTCAGGGGACGCACAGATACGCAGTATTTT. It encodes CASSHDFRGRTDTQYF.

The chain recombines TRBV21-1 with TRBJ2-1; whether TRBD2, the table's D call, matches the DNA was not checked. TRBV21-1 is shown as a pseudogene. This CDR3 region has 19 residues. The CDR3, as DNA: TGTGCCAGCAGCAAAACGCGGCTAGCGGGGGAGATATCCTACAATGAGCAGTTCTTC. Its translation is CASSKTRLAGEISYNEQFF.

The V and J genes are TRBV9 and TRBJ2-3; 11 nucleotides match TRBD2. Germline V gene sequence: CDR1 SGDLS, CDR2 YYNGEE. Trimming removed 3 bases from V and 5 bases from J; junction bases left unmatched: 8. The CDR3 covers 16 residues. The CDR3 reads CASSDTSGGDGDTQYF. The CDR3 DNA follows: TGTGCCAGCAGCGATACTAGCGGGGGAGATGGAGATACGCAGTATTTT.

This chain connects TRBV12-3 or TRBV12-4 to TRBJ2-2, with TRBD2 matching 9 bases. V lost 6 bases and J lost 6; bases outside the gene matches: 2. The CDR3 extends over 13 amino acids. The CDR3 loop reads CASRQRGAGELFF. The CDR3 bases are TGTGCCAGCAGGCAGCGGGGGGCCGGGGAGCTGTTTTTT.

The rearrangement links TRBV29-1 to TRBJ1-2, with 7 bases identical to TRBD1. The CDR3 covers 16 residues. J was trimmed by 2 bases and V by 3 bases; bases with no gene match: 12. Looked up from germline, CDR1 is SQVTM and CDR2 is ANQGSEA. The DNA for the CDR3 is TGCAGCGTTGATTCGACAGGGCAAGATTTCAACTATGGCTACACCTTC. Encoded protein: CSVDSTGQDFNYGYTF.

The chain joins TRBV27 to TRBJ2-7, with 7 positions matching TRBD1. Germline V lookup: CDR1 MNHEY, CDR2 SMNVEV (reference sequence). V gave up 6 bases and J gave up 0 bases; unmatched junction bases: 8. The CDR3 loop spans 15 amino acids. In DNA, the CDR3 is TGTGCCAGCAGGCGTCGACAGGGCCTCTCCTACGAGCAGTACTTC. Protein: CASRRRQGLSYEQYF.

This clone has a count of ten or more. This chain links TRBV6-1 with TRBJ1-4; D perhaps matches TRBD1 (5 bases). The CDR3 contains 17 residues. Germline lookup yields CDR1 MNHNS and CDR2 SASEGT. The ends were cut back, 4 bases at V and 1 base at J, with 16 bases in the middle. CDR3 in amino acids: CASSAPGQGRTNEKLFF. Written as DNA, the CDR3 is TGTGCCAGCAGTGCCCCTGGGCAGGGTCGAACTAATGAAAAACTGTTTTTT.

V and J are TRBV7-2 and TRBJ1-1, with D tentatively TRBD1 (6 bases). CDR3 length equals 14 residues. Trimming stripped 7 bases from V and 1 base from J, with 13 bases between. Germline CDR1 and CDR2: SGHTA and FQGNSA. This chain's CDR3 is CASKKGQTNTEAFF. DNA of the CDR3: TGTGCCAGCAAAAAAGGACAGACGAACACTGAAGCTTTCTTT.

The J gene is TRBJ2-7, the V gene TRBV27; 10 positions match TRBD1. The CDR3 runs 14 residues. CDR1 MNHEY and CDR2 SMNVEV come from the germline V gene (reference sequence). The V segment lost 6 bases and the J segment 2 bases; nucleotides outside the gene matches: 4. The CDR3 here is CASRSGTGAYEQYF. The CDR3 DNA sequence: TGTGCCAGCAGATCGGGGACAGGGGCCTACGAGCAGTACTTC.

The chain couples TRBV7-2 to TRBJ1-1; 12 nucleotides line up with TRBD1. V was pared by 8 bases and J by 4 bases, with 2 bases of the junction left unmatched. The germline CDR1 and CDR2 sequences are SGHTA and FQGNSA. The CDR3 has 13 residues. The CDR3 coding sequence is TGTGCCAGCTGGGACAGGGGGCTCACTGAAGCTTTCTTT. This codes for CASWDRGLTEAFF.

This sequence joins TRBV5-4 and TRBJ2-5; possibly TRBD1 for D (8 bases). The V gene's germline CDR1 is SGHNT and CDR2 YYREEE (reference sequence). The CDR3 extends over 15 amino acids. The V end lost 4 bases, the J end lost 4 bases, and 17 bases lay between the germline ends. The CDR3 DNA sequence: TGTGCCAGCAGCCTTGACAGGGGAGGGGGAGAGACCCAGTACTTC. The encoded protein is CASSLDRGGGETQYF.

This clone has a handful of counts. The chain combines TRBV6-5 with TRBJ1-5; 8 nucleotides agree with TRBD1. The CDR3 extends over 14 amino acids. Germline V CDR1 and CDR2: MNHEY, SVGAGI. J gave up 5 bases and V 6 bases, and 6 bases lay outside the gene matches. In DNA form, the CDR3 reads TGTGCCAGCAGCCAAGACAGGGGCCATCAGCCCCAGCATTTT. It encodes CASSQDRGHQPQHF.

CDR3 residues: CASSTAGTGYLGNTIYF. DNA of the CDR3: TGTGCCAGCAGTACTGCCGGGACAGGCTATCTCGGAAACACCATATATTTT. The rearrangement uses TRBV28 and TRBJ1-3; 8 bases map to TRBD1. V dropped 5 bases and J dropped 4; count of bases not matched to a gene: 13. CDR3 length: 17 residues. Germline V gives CDR1 MDHEN, CDR2 SYDVKM. The full variable domain, in which reference TRBV28 and TRBJ1-3 provide the parts outside the CDR3, is DVKVTQSSRYLVKRTGEKVFLECVQDMDHENMFWYRQDPGLGLRLIYFSYDVKMKEKGDIPEGYSVSREKKERFSLILESASTNQTSMYLCASSTAGTGYLGNTIYFGEGSWLTVV.

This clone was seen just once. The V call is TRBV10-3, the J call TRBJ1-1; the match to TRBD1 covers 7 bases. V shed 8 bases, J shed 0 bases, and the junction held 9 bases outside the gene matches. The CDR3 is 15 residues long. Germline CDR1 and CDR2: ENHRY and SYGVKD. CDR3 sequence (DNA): TGTGCCATCCGGGACCTACAGGGGATGAACACTGAAGCTTTCTTT. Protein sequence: CAIRDLQGMNTEAFF.

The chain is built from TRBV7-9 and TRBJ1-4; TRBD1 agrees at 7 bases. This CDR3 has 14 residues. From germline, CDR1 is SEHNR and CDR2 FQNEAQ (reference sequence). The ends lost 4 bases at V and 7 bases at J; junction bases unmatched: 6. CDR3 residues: CASSSTGTVEKLFF. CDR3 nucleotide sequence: TGTGCCAGCAGCTCAACCGGGACAGTTGAAAAACTGTTTTTT.

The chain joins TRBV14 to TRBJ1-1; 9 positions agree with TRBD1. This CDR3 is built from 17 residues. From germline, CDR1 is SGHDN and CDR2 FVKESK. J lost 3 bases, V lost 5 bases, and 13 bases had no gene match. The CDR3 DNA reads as TGTGCCAGCAGCGTACGAATATGGACAGGGGCGGACACTGAAGCTTTCTTT. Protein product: CASSVRIWTGADTEAFF. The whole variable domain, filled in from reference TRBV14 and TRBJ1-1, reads EAGVTQFPSHSVIEKGQTVTLRCDPISGHDNLYWYRRVMGKEIKFLLHFVKESKQDESGMPNNRFLAERTGGTYSTLKVQPAELEDSGVYFCASSVRIWTGADTEAFFGQGTRLTVV.

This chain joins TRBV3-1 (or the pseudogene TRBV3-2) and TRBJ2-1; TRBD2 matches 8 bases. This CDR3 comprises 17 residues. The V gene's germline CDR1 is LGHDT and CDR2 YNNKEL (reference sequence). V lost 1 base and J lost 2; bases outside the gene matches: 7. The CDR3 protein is CASSQGSKRGPYNEQFF. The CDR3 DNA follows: TGTGCCAGCAGCCAAGGTTCCAAGCGGGGGCCCTACAATGAGCAGTTCTTC.

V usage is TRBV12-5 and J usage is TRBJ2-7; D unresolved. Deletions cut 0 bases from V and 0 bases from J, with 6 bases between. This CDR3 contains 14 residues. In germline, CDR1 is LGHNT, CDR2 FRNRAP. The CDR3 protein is CASGLVGASYEQYF. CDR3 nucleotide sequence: TGTGCTAGTGGTTTGGTAGGAGCCTCCTACGAGCAGTACTTC.

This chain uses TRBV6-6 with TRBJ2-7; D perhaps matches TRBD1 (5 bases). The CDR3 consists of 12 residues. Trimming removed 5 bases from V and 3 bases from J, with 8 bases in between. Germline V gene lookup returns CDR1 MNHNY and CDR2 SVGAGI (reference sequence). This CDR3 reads CASSDRGYEQYF. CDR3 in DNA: TGTGCCAGCAGTGATAGGGGCTACGAGCAGTACTTC.

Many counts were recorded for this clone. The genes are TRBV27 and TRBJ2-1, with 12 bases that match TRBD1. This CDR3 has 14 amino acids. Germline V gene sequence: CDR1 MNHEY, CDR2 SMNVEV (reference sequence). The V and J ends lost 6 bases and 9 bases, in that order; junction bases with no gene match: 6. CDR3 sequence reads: CASRPGQGAGEQFF. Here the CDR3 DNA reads TGTGCCAGCAGACCGGGACAGGGGGCCGGTGAGCAGTTCTTC.